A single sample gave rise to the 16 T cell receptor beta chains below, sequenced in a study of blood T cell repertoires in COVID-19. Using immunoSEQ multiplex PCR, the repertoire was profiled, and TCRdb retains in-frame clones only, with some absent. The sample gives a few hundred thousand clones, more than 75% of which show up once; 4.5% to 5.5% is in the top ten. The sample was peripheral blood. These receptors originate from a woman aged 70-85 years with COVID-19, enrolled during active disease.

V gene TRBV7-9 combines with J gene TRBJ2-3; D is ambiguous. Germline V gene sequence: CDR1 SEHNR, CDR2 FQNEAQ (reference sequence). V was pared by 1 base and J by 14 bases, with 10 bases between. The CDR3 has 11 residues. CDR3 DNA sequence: TGTGCCAGCAGCTTAGGCGCTCATTGGTATTTT. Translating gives CASSLGAHWYF.

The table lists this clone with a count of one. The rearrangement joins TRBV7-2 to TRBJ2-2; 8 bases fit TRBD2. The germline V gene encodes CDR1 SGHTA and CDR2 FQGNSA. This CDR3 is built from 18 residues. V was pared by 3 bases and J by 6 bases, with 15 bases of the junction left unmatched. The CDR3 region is CASSLGNPLAASAGELFF. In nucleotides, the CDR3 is TGTGCCAGCAGCTTGGGCAACCCACTAGCGGCCTCAGCCGGGGAGCTGTTTTTT.

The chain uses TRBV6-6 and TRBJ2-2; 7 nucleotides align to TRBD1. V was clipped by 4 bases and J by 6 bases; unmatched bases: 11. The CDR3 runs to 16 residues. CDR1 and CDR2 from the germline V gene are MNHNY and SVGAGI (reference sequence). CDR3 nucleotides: TGTGCCAGCAGTTTCCTCCGGGACAGAGAGGCCGGGGAGCTGTTTTTT. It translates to CASSFLRDREAGELFF.

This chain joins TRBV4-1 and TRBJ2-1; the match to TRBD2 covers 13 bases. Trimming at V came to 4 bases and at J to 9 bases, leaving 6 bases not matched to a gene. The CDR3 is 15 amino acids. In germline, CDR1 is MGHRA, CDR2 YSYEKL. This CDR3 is CASSLGLAGVTEQFF. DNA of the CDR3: TGCGCCAGCAGCCTCGGACTAGCGGGAGTAACTGAGCAGTTCTTC.

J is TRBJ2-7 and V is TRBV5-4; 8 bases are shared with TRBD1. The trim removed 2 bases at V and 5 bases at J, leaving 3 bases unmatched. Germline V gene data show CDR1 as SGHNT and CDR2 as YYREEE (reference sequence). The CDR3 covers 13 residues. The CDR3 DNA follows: TGTGCCAGCAGCTTTTCAGGGGGCAACGAGCAGTACTTC. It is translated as CASSFSGGNEQYF.

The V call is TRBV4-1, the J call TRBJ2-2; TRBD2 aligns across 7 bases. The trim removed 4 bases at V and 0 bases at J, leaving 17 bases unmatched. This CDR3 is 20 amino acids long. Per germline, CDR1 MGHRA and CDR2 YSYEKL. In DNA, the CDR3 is TGCGCCAGCAGCCCCCCTGGTTGGCGGGAGCTTTCGCCGAACACCGGGGAGCTGTTTTTT. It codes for CASSPPGWRELSPNTGELFF.

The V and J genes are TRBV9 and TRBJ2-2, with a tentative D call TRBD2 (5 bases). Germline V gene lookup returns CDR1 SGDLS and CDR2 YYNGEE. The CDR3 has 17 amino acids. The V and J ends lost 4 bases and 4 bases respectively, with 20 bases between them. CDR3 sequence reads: CASSPIGVLSGTGELFF. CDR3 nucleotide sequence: TGTGCCAGCAGCCCCATTGGGGTCCTAAGCGGCACCGGGGAGCTGTTTTTT.

The CDR3 region has the DNA TGTGCCAGCAGCTTTGGACTAGCTGCAGATACGCAGTATTTT. It encodes CASSFGLAADTQYF. The chain joins TRBV7-9 to TRBJ2-3; 8 nucleotides agree with TRBD2. This CDR3 comprises 14 residues. Germline V gene lookup returns CDR1 SEHNR and CDR2 FQNEAQ (reference sequence). With 3 bases clipped from V and 4 bases from J, the junction kept 3 bases outside the gene matches.

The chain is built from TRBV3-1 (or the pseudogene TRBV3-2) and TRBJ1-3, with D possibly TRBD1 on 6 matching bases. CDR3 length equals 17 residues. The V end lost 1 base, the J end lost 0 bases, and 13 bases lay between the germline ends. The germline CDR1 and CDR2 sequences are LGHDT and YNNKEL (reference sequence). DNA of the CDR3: TGTGCCAGCAGCCAAGCTCGCACAGGGATCTCTGGAAACACCATATATTTT. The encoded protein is CASSQARTGISGNTIYF.

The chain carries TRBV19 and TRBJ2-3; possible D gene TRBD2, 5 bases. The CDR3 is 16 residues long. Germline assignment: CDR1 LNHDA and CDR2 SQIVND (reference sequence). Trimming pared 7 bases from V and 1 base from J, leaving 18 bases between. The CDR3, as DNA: TGTGCCAGTACCCCGTTTCTCGTGGAGGGCACAGATACGCAGTATTTT. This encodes CASTPFLVEGTDTQYF.

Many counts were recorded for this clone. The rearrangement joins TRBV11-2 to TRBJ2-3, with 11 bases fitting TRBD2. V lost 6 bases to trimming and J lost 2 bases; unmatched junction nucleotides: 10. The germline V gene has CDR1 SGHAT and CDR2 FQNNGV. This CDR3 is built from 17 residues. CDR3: CASRRTSGLRATDTQYF. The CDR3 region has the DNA TGTGCCAGCAGACGGACTAGCGGGTTAAGAGCCACAGATACGCAGTATTTT.

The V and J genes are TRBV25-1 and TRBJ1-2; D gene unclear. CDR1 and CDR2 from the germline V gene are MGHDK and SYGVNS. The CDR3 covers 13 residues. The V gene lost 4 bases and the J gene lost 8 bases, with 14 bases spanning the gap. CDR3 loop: CASSGRGGWGYTF. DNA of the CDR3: TGTGCCAGCAGTGGCCGAGGCGGATGGGGCTACACCTTC.

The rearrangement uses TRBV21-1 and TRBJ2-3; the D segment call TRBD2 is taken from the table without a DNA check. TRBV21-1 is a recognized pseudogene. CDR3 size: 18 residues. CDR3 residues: CASSKGGGQGNATDTQYF. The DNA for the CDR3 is TGTGCCAGCAGCAAAGGGGGGGGCCAGGGTAACGCCACAGATACGCAGTATTTT.

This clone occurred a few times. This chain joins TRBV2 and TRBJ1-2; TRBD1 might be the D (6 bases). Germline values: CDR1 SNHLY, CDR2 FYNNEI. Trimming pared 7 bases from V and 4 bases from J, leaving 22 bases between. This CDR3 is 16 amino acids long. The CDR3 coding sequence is TGTGCCAGCACCTCCTCGACGGGGGGCGCTGGCTATGGCTACACCTTC. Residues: CASTSSTGGAGYGYTF.

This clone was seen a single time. CDR3 nucleotide sequence: TGTGCCAGCAGCCCCGGACAGGTCCAAGGGAACACTGAAGCTTTCTTT. This gives the protein CASSPGQVQGNTEAFF. V gene TRBV7-9 combines with J gene TRBJ1-1; TRBD1 matches at 7 bases. After removal of 5 bases from V and 1 base from J, the junction contained 10 bases not matched to a gene. Germline V CDR1 and CDR2: SEHNR, FQNEAQ (reference sequence). The CDR3 extends over 16 amino acids.

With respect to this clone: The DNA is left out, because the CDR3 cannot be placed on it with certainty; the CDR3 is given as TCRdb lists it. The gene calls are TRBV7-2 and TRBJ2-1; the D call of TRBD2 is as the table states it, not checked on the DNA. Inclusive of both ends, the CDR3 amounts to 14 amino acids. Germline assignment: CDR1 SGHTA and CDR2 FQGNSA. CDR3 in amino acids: CASSLVASGSFRFF.